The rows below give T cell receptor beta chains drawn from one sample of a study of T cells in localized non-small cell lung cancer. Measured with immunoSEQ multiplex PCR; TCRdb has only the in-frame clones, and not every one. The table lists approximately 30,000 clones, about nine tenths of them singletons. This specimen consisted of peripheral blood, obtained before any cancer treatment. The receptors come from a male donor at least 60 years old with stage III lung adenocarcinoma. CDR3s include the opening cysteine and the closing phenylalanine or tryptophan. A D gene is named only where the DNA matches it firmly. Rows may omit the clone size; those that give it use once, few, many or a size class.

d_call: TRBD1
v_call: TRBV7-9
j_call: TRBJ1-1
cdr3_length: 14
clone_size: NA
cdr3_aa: CASSLAGGTTEAFF
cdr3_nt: TGTGCCAGCAGCTTGGCAGGGGGCACTACTGAAGCTTTCTTT

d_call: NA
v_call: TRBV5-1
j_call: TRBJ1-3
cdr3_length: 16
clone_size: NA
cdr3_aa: CASSLQDSGLGNTIYF
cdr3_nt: TGCGCCAGCAGCTTACAGGACAGCGGGCTTGGAAACACCATATATTTT

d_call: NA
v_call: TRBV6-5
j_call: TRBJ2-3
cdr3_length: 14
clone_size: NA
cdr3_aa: CASRRTVPPVTQYF
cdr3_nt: TGTGCCAGCAGGAGGACAGTTCCGCCCGTTACGCAGTATTTT

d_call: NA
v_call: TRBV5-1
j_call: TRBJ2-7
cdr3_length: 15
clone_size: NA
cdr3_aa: CASSPSLGVRDFQYF
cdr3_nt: TGCGCCAGCAGCCCCTCCCTGGGGGTCCGGGACTTCCAGTACTTC

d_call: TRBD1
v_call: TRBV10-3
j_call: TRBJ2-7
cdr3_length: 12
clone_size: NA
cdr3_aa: CAIAGGGGEQYF
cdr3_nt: TGTGCCATCGCAGGGGGCGGCGGCGAGCAGTACTTC

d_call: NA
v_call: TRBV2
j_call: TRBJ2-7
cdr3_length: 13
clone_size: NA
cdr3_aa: CASSDQPSYEQYF
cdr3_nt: TGTGCCAGCAGTGATCAGCCCTCCTACGAGCAGTACTTC

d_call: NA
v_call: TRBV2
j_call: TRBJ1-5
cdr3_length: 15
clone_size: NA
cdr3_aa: CASRRTVNSNQPQHF
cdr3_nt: TGTGCCAGCAGACGGACAGTAAATAGCAATCAGCCCCAGCATTTT

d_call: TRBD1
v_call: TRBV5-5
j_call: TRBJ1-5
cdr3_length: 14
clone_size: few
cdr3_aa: CASSWGQGNQPQHF
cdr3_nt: TGTGCCAGCAGCTGGGGACAGGGCAATCAGCCCCAGCATTTT

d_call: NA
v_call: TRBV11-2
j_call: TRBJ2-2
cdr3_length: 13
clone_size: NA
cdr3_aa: CASSGHQGGELFF
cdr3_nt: TGTGCCAGCAGCGGACACCAGGGCGGGGAGCTGTTTTTT

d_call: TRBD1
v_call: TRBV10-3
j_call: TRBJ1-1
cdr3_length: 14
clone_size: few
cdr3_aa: CAISRTGEGTEAFF
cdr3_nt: TGTGCCATCAGTCGGACAGGGGAGGGGACTGAAGCTTTCTTT

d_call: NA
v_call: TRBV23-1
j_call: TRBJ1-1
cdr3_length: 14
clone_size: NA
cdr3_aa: CASPSAGRNTEAFF
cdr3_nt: TGCGCCAGTCCTAGTGCAGGGCGGAACACTGAAGCTTTCTTT

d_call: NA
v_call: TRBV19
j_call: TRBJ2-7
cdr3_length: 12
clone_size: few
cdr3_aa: CASSIGGSEQYF
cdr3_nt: TGTGCCAGTAGTATAGGGGGCTCCGAGCAGTACTTC

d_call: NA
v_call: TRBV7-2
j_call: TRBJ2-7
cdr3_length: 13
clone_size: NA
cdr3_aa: CASSLATGYEQYF
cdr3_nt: TGTGCCAGCAGCTTAGCGACCGGGTACGAGCAGTACTTC

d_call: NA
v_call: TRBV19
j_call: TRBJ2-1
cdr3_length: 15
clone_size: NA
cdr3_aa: CASSISSLATNEQFF
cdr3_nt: TGTGCCAGTAGTATATCGAGCCTAGCGACCAATGAGCAGTTCTTC

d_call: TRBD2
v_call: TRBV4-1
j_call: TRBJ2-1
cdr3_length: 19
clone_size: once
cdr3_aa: CASSQRTSGGAIRYNEQFF
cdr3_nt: TGCGCCAGCAGCCAACGAACTAGCGGGGGGGCCATCCGCTACAATGAGCAGTTCTTC

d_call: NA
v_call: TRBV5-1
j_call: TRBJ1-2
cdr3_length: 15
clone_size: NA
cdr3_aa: CASSLAIGSGYGYTF
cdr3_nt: TGCGCCAGCAGCTTGGCCATTGGGAGTGGCTATGGCTACACCTTC

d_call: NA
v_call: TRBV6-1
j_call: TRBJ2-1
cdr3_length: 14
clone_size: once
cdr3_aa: CASTEGRSYNEQFF
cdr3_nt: TGTGCCAGCACCGAGGGGAGGTCCTACAATGAGCAGTTCTTC

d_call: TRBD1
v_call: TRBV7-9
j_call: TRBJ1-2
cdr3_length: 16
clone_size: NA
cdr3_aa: CASSFSGTGSLYGYTF
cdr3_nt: TGTGCCAGCAGTTTTTCCGGGACAGGGTCCCTCTATGGCTACACCTTC